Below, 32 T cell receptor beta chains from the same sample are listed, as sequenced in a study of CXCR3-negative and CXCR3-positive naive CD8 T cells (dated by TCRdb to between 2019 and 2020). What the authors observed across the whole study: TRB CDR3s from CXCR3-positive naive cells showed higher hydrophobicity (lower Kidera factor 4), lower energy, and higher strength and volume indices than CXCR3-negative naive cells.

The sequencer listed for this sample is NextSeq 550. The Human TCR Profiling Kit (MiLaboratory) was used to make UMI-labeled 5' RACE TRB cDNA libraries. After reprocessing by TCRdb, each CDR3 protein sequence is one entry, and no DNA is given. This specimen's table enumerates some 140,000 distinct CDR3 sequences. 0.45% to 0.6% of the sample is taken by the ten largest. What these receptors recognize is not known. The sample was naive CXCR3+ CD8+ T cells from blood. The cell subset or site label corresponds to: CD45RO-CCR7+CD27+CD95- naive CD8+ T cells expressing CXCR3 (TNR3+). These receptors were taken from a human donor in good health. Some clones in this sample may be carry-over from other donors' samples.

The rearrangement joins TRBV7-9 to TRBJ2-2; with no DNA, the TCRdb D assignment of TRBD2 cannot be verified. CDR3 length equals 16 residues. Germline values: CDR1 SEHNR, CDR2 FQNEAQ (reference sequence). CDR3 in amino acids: CARSPFYAGITGELFF. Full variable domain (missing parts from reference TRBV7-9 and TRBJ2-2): DTGVSQNPRHKITKRGQNVTFRCDPISEHNRLYWYRQTLGQGPEFLTYFQNEAQLEKSRLLSDRFSAERPKGSFSTLEIQRTEQGDSAMYLCARSPFYAGITGELFFGEGSRLTVL.

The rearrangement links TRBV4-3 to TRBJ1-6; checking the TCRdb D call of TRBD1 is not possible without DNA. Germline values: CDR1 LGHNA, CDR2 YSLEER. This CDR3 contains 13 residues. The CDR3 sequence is CASSQSPDSPLHF.

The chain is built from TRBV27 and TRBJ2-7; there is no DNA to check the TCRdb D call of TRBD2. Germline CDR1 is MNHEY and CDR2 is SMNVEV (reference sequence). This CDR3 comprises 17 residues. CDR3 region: CASISGRVAASSYEQYF.

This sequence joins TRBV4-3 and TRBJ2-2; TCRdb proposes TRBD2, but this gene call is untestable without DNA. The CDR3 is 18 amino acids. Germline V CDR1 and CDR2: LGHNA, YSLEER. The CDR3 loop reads CASSQDWEDLQNTGELFF.

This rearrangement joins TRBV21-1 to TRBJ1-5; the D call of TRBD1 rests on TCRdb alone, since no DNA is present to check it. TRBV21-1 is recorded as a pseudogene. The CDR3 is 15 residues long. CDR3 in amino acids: CASSLGQHSNQPQHF.

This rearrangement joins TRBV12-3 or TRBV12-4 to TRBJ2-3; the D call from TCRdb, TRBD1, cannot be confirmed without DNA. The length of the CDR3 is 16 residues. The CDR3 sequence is CASSFLGGAYTDTQYF.

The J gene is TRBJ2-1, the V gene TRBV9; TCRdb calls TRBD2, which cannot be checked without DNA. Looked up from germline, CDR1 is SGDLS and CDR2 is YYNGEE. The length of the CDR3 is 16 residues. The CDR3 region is CASSTPRLAGVGEQFF.

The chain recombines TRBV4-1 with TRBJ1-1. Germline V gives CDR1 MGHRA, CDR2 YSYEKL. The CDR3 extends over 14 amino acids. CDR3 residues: CASSTPTLNTEAFF.

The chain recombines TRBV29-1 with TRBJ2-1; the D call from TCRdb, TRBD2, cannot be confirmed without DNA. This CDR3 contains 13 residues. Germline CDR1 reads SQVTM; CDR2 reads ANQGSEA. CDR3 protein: CSVGIATTNEQFF.

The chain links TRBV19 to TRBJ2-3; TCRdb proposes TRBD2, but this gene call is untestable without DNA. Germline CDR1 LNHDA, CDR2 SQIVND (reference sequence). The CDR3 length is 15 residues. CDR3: CASSMRTSTTDTQYF.

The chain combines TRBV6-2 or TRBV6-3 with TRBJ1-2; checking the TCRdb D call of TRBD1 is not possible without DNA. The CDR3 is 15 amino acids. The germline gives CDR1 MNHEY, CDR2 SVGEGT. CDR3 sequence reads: CASSSGDRGYYGYTF.

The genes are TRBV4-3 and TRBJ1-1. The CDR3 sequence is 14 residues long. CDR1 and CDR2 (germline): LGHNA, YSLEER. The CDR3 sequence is CTSSPYSGSVEAFF.

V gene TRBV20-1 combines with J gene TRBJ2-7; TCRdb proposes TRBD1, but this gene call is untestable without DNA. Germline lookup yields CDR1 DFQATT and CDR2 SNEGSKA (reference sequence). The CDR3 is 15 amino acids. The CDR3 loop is CSASGATGAGYEQYF.

CDR3 sequence reads: CASSYSGSSPDTQYF. The chain employs TRBV11-2 and TRBJ2-3. The CDR3 is 15 amino acids. The germline gives CDR1 SGHAT, CDR2 FQNNGV.

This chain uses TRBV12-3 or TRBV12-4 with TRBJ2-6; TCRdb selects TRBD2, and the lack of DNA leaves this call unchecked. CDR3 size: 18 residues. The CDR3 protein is CASSLLGLDYFGANVLTF.

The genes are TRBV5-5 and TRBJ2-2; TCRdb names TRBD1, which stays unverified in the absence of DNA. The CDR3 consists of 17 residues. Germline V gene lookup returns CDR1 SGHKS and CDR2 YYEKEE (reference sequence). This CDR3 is CASSRGQGSANTGELFF.

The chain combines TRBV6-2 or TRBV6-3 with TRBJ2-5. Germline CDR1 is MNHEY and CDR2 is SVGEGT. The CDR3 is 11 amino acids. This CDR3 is CASSWMETQYF.

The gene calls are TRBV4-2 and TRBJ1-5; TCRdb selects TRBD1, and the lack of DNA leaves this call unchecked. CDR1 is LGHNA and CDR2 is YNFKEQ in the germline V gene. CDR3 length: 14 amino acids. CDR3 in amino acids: CASSQVTGDQPQHF.

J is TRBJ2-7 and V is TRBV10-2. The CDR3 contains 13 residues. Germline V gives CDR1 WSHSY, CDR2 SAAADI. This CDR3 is CASSDQPTYEQYF.

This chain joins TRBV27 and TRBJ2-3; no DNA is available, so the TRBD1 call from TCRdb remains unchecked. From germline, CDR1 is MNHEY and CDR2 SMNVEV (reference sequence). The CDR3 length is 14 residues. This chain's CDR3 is CASSLGDPTDTQYF.

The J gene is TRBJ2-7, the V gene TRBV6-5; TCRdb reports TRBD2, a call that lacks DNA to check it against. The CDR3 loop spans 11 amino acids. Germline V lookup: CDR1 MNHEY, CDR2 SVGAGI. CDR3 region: CASIEGNEQYF.

The CDR3 loop is CASSYSALGDTIYF. The chain recombines TRBV6-5 with TRBJ1-3. The CDR3 runs to 14 residues. CDR1 MNHEY and CDR2 SVGAGI come from the germline V gene.

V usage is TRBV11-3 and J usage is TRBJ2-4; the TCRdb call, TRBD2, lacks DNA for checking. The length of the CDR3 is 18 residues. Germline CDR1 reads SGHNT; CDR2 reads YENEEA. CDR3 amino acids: CASSFIKCPGGAKNIQYF.

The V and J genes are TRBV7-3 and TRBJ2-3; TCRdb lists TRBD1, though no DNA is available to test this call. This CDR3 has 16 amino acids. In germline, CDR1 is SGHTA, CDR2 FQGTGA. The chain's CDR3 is CASSAGRGSGTDTQYF.

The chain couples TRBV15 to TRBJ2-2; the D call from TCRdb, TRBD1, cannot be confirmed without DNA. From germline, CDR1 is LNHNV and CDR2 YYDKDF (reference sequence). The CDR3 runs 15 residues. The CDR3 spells CATSRPWDPTGELFF.

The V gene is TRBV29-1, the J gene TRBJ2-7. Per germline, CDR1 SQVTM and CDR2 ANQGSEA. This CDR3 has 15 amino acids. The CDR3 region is CSVVAGGRSAYEQYF.

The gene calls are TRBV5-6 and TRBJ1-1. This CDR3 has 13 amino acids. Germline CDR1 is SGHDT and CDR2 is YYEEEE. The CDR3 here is CASSLTGDTEAFF. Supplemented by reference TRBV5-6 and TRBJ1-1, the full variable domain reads DAGVTQSPTHLIKTRGQQVTLRCSPKSGHDTVSWYQQALGQGPQFIFQYYEEEERQRGNFPDRFSGHQFPNYSSELNVNALLLGDSALYLCASSLTGDTEAFFGQGTRLTVV.

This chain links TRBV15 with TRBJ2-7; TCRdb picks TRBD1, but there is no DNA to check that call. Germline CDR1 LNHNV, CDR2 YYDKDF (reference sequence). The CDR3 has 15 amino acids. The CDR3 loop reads CATSRDRGSSYEQYF.

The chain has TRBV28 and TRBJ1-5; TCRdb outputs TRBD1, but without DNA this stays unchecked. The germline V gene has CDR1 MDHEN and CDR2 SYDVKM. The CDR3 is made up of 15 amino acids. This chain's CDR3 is CASVGQAYSNQPQHF. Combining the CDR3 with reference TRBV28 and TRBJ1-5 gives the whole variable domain DVKVTQSSRYLVKRTGEKVFLECVQDMDHENMFWYRQDPGLGLRLIYFSYDVKMKEKGDIPEGYSVSREKKERFSLILESASTNQTSMYLCASVGQAYSNQPQHFGDGTRLSIL.

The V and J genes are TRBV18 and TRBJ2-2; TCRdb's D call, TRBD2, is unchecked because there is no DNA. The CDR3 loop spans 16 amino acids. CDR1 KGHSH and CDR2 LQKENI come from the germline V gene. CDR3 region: CASSQSGLGDTGELFF.

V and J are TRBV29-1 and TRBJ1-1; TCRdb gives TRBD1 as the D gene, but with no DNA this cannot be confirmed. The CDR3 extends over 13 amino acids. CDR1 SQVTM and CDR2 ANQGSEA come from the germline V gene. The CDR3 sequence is CSVGDSPNTEAFF.

The CDR3: CASSLESQRYGYTF. V usage is TRBV7-9 and J usage is TRBJ1-2. The length of the CDR3 is 14 residues. In germline, CDR1 is SEHNR, CDR2 FQNEAQ (reference sequence).